Following are 22 T cell receptor beta chains from one sample sequenced in a study of shared clonotypes between healthy human individuals. Sequencing used immunoSEQ multiplex PCR; TCRdb keeps in-frame clones, though not all of them. The sample holds about 460,000 clones, around 77% seen once. Sequenced material: PBMCs. All receptors come from a woman aged 40 to 50 in good health. Some clones in this sample may be carry-over from other donors' samples.

About this clone itself: This may stem from a read error, because a much larger clone lies one nucleotide away. CDR3 sequence reads: CAGSTSGRTSYEQYF. In nucleotides, the CDR3 is TGTGCCGGTAGCACTAGCGGGAGGACGTCCTACGAGCAGTACTTC. The chain links TRBV19 to TRBJ2-7, with 12 bases fitting TRBD2. This CDR3 contains 15 residues. CDR1 is LNHDA, CDR2 SQIVND, per germline (reference sequence).

V gene TRBV10-3 combines with J gene TRBJ2-5, with D perhaps matching TRBD1 (5 bases). Per germline, CDR1 ENHRY and CDR2 SYGVKD. With 6 bases removed from V and 5 bases from J, the gap between germline ends came to 10 bases. CDR3 length: 12 amino acids. The CDR3 sequence: CAIRDISETQYF. CDR3 sequence (DNA): TGTGCCATCAGGGACATTTCTGAGACCCAGTACTTC.

This chain joins TRBV5-6 and TRBJ2-7; 7 bases agree with TRBD2. Germline-derived CDR1 and CDR2 are SGHDT and YYEEEE. This CDR3 spans 13 amino acids. Unmatched junction bases numbered 5, after V lost 4 bases and J lost 4 bases. The CDR3 here is CASSPGLGYEQYF. The CDR3, as DNA: TGTGCCAGCAGCCCCGGACTAGGGTACGAGCAGTACTTC.

The chain is built from TRBV11-1 and TRBJ2-7, with D possibly being TRBD2 (5 bases). This CDR3 contains 12 residues. Germline lookup yields CDR1 SGHAT and CDR2 FQDESV (reference sequence). Trimming removed 6 bases at V and 6 bases at J, with 12 bases between. Here the CDR3 DNA reads TGTGCCAGCAGTACGGACTTATTCGAGCAGTACTTC. Residues: CASSTDLFEQYF.

This clone was observed once. This chain joins TRBV7-8 and TRBJ1-2; the D gene is possibly TRBD1 (5 bases). Trimming left V 3 bases short and J 3 bases short, with 8 bases between. Germline V CDR1 and CDR2: SGHVS, FQNEAQ. The CDR3 is made up of 13 amino acids. The CDR3 protein is CASSFTGDYGYTF. Here the CDR3 DNA reads TGTGCCAGCAGCTTTACGGGGGACTATGGCTACACCTTC.

This chain connects TRBV19 to TRBJ1-5, with no clear D. Germline V gene lookup returns CDR1 LNHDA and CDR2 SQIVND (reference sequence). With 5 bases removed from V and 0 bases from J, the gap between germline ends came to 11 bases. The CDR3 runs 15 residues. In nucleotides, the CDR3 is TGTGCCAGTAGTCCCCTAGGAGATAGCAATCAGCCCCAGCATTTT. The encoded protein is CASSPLGDSNQPQHF.

This rearrangement joins TRBV18 to TRBJ2-6; no definite D call. V was shortened by 4 bases and J by 0 bases, with 10 bases between the two germline ends. Germline V CDR1 and CDR2: KGHSH, LQKENI. The CDR3 runs to 16 residues. The CDR3 region has the DNA TGTGCCAGCTCACTCACCGATACCTCTGGGGCCAACGTCCTGACTTTC. This encodes CASSLTDTSGANVLTF.

The chain couples TRBV7-2 to TRBJ2-1; TRBD2 matches at 7 bases. In germline, CDR1 is SGHTA, CDR2 FQGNSA. The CDR3 spans 16 residues. After removal of 1 base from V and 6 bases from J, the junction contained 9 bases not matched to a gene. The CDR3 sequence is CASSLGPIGRLNEQFF. The CDR3 DNA sequence: TGTGCCAGCAGCTTAGGGCCAATCGGGAGGCTCAATGAGCAGTTCTTC.

The gene calls are TRBV2 and TRBJ2-2; no reliable D call. The V end was cut by 4 bases, the J end by 0 bases, with 6 bases between. Germline V CDR1 and CDR2: SNHLY, FYNNEI. The CDR3 is made up of 14 amino acids. CDR3 protein: CASSAGANTGELFF. CDR3 sequence (DNA): TGTGCCAGCAGTGCGGGTGCGAACACCGGGGAGCTGTTTTTT. The full variable domain, rest sourced from reference TRBV2 and TRBJ2-2, is EPEVTQTPSHQVTQMGQEVILRCVPISNHLYFYWYRQILGQKVEFLVSFYNNEISEKSEIFDDQFSVERPDGSNFTLKIRSTKLEDSAMYFCASSAGANTGELFFGEGSRLTVL.

V is TRBV7-2 and J is TRBJ2-7; 10 bases map to TRBD2. V lost 1 base, J lost 0 bases, and 3 bases stayed unmatched. The CDR3 loop spans 16 amino acids. Germline CDR1 reads SGHTA; CDR2 reads FQGNSA. As DNA, the CDR3 is TGTGCCAGCAGCTTAGGACTAGCGGGCGTCTCCTACGAGCAGTACTTC. Translated, it gives CASSLGLAGVSYEQYF.

The chain combines TRBV6-5 with TRBJ1-2; 7 bases line up with TRBD1. The junction had 4 bases not matched to a gene; V was cut back by 5 bases and J by 4 bases. The CDR3 sequence is 13 residues long. Germline CDR1 MNHEY, CDR2 SVGAGI. CDR3 amino acids: CASSAGQVYGYTF. For the CDR3, the DNA is TGTGCCAGCAGTGCCGGACAGGTCTATGGCTACACCTTC.

The J gene is TRBJ2-2, the V gene TRBV2, with D perhaps matching TRBD1 (6 bases). This CDR3 comprises 14 residues. CDR1 and CDR2 from the germline V gene are SNHLY and FYNNEI. Between the trimmed V and J ends, which lost 6 bases and 5 bases, there was a span of 13 bases. The CDR3 region has the DNA TGTGCCAGCAGCGGGCAAGGGGGAACCGGGGAGCTGTTTTTT. Residues: CASSGQGGTGELFF.

This clone was detected a few times. This chain joins TRBV7-3 and TRBJ2-2, with D unclear. Trimming took off 2 bases at V and 5 bases at J, with 6 bases between the two ends. CDR1 and CDR2 (germline): SGHTA, FQGTGA. This CDR3 is 13 amino acids long. The CDR3 DNA follows: TGTGCCAGCAGCTTATCGGTAACCGGGGAGCTGTTTTTT. It specifies CASSLSVTGELFF.

J is TRBJ1-2 and V is TRBV27, with 8 bases lining up with TRBD1. The CDR3 loop spans 14 amino acids. Germline V gene data show CDR1 as MNHEY and CDR2 as SMNVEV (reference sequence). The V gene end was trimmed by 2 bases and the J gene end by 7 bases; junction bases not matched to a gene: 6. The CDR3 DNA follows: TGTGCCAGCAGTTTAGAGGGGACAGGAGGTGGCTACACCTTC. Residues: CASSLEGTGGGYTF.

The chain employs TRBV28 and TRBJ2-5, with D tentatively TRBD1 (6 bases). The germline V and J ends were trimmed by 1 base and 5 bases, with 14 bases remaining between them. This CDR3 has 15 amino acids. Germline assignment: CDR1 MDHEN and CDR2 SYDVKM. CDR3 region: CASSLFGQLGETQYF. The CDR3 region has the DNA TGTGCCAGCAGTTTATTCGGACAGCTTGGGGAGACCCAGTACTTC.

This clone appeared once. CDR3 amino acids: CASSERDRGSQETQYF. As DNA, the CDR3 is TGTGCCAGCAGTGAAAGGGACAGGGGGAGCCAAGAGACCCAGTACTTC. The rearrangement joins TRBV6-1 to TRBJ2-5, with TRBD1 identical over 11 bases. Germline CDR1 is MNHNS and CDR2 is SASEGT. CDR3 length equals 16 residues. V was pared by 2 bases and J by 1 base, with 3 bases of the junction left unmatched.

To note about this clone: A far larger clone is one nucleotide away, so this likely arose from a read error. V gene TRBV4-1 combines with J gene TRBJ2-1; 9 nucleotides align to TRBD2. The junction had 19 bases not matched to a gene; V was cut back by 8 bases and J by 8 bases. This CDR3 is built from 17 residues. Germline CDR1 MGHRA, CDR2 YSYEKL. The CDR3 spells CASGPRGSGSSFHEQFF. CDR3 in DNA: TGCGCCAGCGGCCCCCGGGGTAGCGGGAGTAGTTTCCATGAGCAGTTCTTC.

This chain joins TRBV7-9 and TRBJ1-4; D call uncertain. CDR1 and CDR2 (germline): SEHNR, FQNEAQ (reference sequence). CDR3 length equals 13 residues. With 5 bases removed from V and 14 bases from J, the gap between germline ends came to 18 bases. The CDR3 sequence is CASSGTSAAVLFF. The CDR3, as DNA: TGTGCCAGCAGCGGAACGTCTGCGGCAGTGCTGTTTTTT.

This sequence joins TRBV28 and TRBJ2-1; TRBD2 might be the D (7 bases). Germline CDR1 is MDHEN and CDR2 is SYDVKM. There are 16 residues in the CDR3. V was pared by 4 bases and J by 2 bases, with 15 bases between. CDR3 coding DNA: TGTGCCAGCAGTTATGGGGGAGGGACAACCTACAATGAGCAGTTCTTC. It yields the protein CASSYGGGTTYNEQFF.

The chain combines TRBV10-3 with TRBJ2-5; 8 bases align to TRBD1. Near its end, the DNA agrees better with TRBJ2-7, so the J call may be wrong. Germline CDR1 is ENHRY and CDR2 is SYGVKD. The CDR3 spans 13 residues. DNA for the CDR3: TGTGCCAGCCGGGACAGGCTAACCTACGAGCAGTACTTC. It yields the protein CASRDRLTYEQYF.

The V gene is TRBV2, the J gene TRBJ2-2; 7 bases map to TRBD1. CDR3 length: 15 amino acids. Germline lookup yields CDR1 SNHLY and CDR2 FYNNEI. The V gene end was trimmed by 7 bases and the J gene end by 4 bases; junction bases not matched to a gene: 9. This CDR3 is CASTPRTGATGELFF. The CDR3, as DNA: TGTGCCAGCACGCCCAGGACAGGAGCCACCGGGGAGCTGTTTTTT.

Concerning this clone: Given a far larger clone just one base away, this is likely a sequencing read error. The sample contains more than one DNA sequence encoding this CDR3. The chain couples TRBV28 to TRBJ2-1, with D possibly TRBD2 on 6 matching bases. CDR1 and CDR2 from the germline V gene are MDHEN and SYDVKM. The CDR3 length is 14 residues. CDR3 loop: CASSLQRERHEQFF. The CDR3 DNA follows: TGTGCCAGCAGTCTCCAACGGGAGAGGCATGAACAGTTCTTC.